A selection of T cell receptor beta chains follows, all from one sample in a study of T cell responses to AZD1222 COVID-19 vaccine. Profiled with immunoSEQ multiplex PCR; TCRdb holds only in-frame clones, not every one. The sample contains about 150,000 clones, approximately 92% of which appear only once. The starting material was peripheral blood, obtained 28 days after the second AZD1222 dose. These receptors all come from an adult who received the AZD1222 COVID-19 vaccine. CDR3s include the opening cysteine and the closing phenylalanine or tryptophan. Each record gives: J gene, V gene, D gene, clone size, CDR3 protein, CDR3 DNA. D genes are given only for firm matches. Not all rows give a size; the values are once, few, many and, for expanded clones, a class.

>TRBJ1-2|TRBV12-3/TRBV12-4|TRBD1|-
CASSDHRGGYTF
TGTGCCAGCAGTGACCACAGGGGTGGCTACACCTTC
>TRBJ2-3|TRBV7-8|-|-
CASSLARSYIAVVDPSTDTQYF
TGTGCCAGCAGCTTAGCCAGAAGCTACATAGCCGTCGTAGATCCTAGCACAGATACGCAGTATTTT
>TRBJ1-2|TRBV19|-|-
CASSIRIPTYGYTF
TGTGCCAGTAGTATTCGAATACCCACGTATGGCTACACCTTC
>TRBJ1-2|TRBV19|-|-
CASSVFGGSSGYGYTF
TGTGCCAGTAGTGTCTTCGGGGGGTCTTCGGGGTATGGCTACACCTTC
>TRBJ1-3|TRBV7-9|-|once
CASSRRTIGNTIYF
TGTGCCAGCAGCCGCCGGACAATTGGAAACACCATATATTTT
>TRBJ1-2|TRBV28|-|-
CASSRTRNYGYTF
TGTGCCAGCAGCCGGACACGGAACTATGGCTACACCTTC
>TRBJ1-4|TRBV7-2|TRBD1|-
CASSLRGQGGEKLFF
TGTGCCAGCAGCTTAAGGGGACAGGGGGGTGAAAAACTGTTTTTT
>TRBJ2-3|TRBV7-9|-|-
CASSLDVGARTDTQYF
TGTGCCAGCAGCTTAGATGTCGGGGCACGCACAGATACGCAGTATTTT
>TRBJ1-2|TRBV7-2|TRBD1|-
CASSRQGFGYTF
TGTGCCAGCAGCCGACAGGGTTTTGGCTACACCTTC
>TRBJ2-2|TRBV15|-|once
CATSRLGELFF
TGTGCCACCAGCCGTCTCGGGGAGCTGTTTTTT
>TRBJ1-5|TRBV28|TRBD1|-
CASRLSGQGYNQPQHF
TGTGCCAGCAGGTTATCGGGACAGGGGTACAATCAGCCCCAGCATTTT
>TRBJ1-1|TRBV19|-|-
CASSILEGGRTEAFF
TGTGCCAGTAGTATACTTGAGGGAGGAAGGACTGAAGCTTTCTTT
>TRBJ1-6|TRBV30|-|-
CAWSVRGGRSYNSPLHF
TGTGCCTGGAGTGTACGGGGGGGACGGTCCTATAATTCACCCCTCCACTTT
>TRBJ1-2|TRBV28|-|-
CASRTDSLAFLGYTF
TGTGCCAGCAGAACGGACAGTTTAGCTTTCCTGGGCTACACCTTC
>TRBJ1-3|TRBV24-1|-|-
CATSDSSGLPGNTIYF
TGTGCCACCAGTGATTCTTCGGGACTACCAGGAAACACCATATATTTT
>TRBJ1-5|TRBV2|-|-
CASRGDNQPQHF
TGTGCCAGCAGGGGGGACAATCAGCCCCAGCATTTT
>TRBJ1-2|TRBV24-1|-|-
CATSDFGVHEGAYGYTF
TGTGCCACCAGTGATTTTGGGGTGCATGAAGGTGCCTATGGCTACACCTTC
>TRBJ1-2|TRBV4-3|TRBD1|few
CASSQAPATGVRRYGYTF
TGCGCCAGCAGCCAAGCGCCGGCGACAGGGGTAAGGAGGTATGGCTACACCTTC
>TRBJ1-1|TRBV27|-|-
CASSLRQGLNTEAFF
TGTGCCAGCAGTTTACGGCAGGGACTGAACACTGAAGCTTTCTTT
>TRBJ2-5|TRBV2|TRBD2|-
CASGRTSGDAQYF
TGTGCCAGCGGCCGGACTAGCGGAGACGCCCAGTACTTC
>TRBJ2-7|TRBV6-5|TRBD1|-
CASSYVGTGSYEQYF
TGTGCCAGCAGTTATGTGGGGACAGGCTCCTACGAGCAGTACTTC
>TRBJ2-7|TRBV4-3|-|-
CASSQDLVVHEQYF
TGCGCCAGCAGCCAAGATCTAGTAGTACACGAGCAGTACTTC
>TRBJ2-7|TRBV10-2|TRBD2|-
CASSESGSGLNYEQYF
TGCGCCAGCAGTGAGTCGGGTAGCGGGCTGAACTACGAGCAGTACTTC
>TRBJ2-7|TRBV6-5|-|-
CASRGGPSFADEQYF
TGTGCCAGCAGGGGTGGACCCTCTTTCGCGGACGAGCAGTACTTC
>TRBJ2-5|TRBV28|TRBD2|-
CASSLPHLGLPKETQYF
TGTGCCAGCAGTTTACCTCATCTGGGACTACCAAAAGAGACCCAGTACTTC
>TRBJ1-5|TRBV29-1|TRBD1|-
CSVASGTGNQPQHF
TGCAGCGTTGCCTCCGGGACAGGGAACCAGCCCCAGCATTTT